Reported below is one T cell receptor beta chain. The target antigen is unknown. This record belongs to a study of cytomegalovirus exposure and HLA in healthy donors. Study results and caveats: Diagnosis of cytomegalovirus status made by the classifier reportedly showed high specificity and sensitivity.

Repertoires were generated with immunoSEQ multiplex PCR, while TCRdb's copy carries only in-frame clones and drops some. The top ten clones hold more than 1.5% of a sample with 110,000 or so clones, around 89% of them seen once. The CDR3 is 17 amino acids. Germline V gene sequence: CDR1 MDHEN, CDR2 SYDVKM. V was clipped by 5 bases and J by 0 bases, with 17 bases between them. The TCR comes from a man aged 18 to 29 in good health and CMV-seronegative. The chain links TRBV28 to TRBJ1-5; D may be TRBD1 (6 bases). Sequenced sample: PBMCs. The DNA of the CDR3 is TGTGCCAGCAGTAGACCGACAGGTCTTTATAGCAATCAGCCCCAGCATTTT. It encodes CASSRPTGLYSNQPQHF.